What follows are 5 T cell receptor beta chains derived from one specimen sequenced in a study of CD8+CD57+ T cells in acquired aplastic anemia. Patients who underwent sequencing had shown CD8+CD57+ cell expansion by flow cytometry. The study profiled TCR beta VDJ and CDR3 using genomic DNA as template. TCRdb passed the reads through MiXCR, listing each CDR3 protein once. The sample carries roughly 500,000 distinct CDR3 sequences, around 33% recorded once. Sequenced material: sorted CD4+, CD8+, or CD8+CD57+ T cells (not recorded which) from PBMCs. The receptors were sampled from a human donor with aplastic anemia.

This chain links TRBV2 with TRBJ2-7; D uncertain. This CDR3 region has 20 residues. CDR1 and CDR2 (germline): SNHLY, FYNNEI. The V gene lost 0 bases and the J gene lost 5 bases, with 29 bases spanning the gap. The CDR3 region is CASSEAVLGQAYPREDEQYF. DNA of the CDR3: TGTGCCAGCAGTGAAGCGGTGCTTGGGCAGGCCTACCCCCGAGAGGACGAGCAGTACTTC.

Only one count was recorded for this clonotype. A much larger clone is a single base away; this may be a read error. The chain has TRBV19 and TRBJ1-1; D remains unclear. Trimming cost V 3 bases and J 0 bases, with 11 bases left between them. CDR3 length: 15 residues. In germline, CDR1 is LNHDA, CDR2 SQIVND (reference sequence). CDR3: CASSILGGVNTEAFF. The CDR3 bases are TGTGCCAGTAGTATTTTAGGAGGCGTGAACACTGAAGCTTTCTTT. The entire variable domain, with the rest obtained from reference TRBV19 and TRBJ1-1, is as follows: DGGITQSPKYLFRKEGQNVTLSCEQNLNHDAMYWYRQDPGQGLRLIYYSQIVNDFQKGDIAEGYSVSREKKESFPLTVTSAQKNPTAFYLCASSILGGVNTEAFFGQGTRLTVV.

Concerning this clonotype: The junction departs from germline at one end; a sequencing error may be responsible. The chain carries TRBV24-1 and TRBJ2-3; no definite D call. Germline assignment: CDR1 KGHDR and CDR2 SFDVKD. The CDR3 has 15 residues. The CDR3 spells CASSYGEPFTDTQYF. DNA for the CDR3: TGTGCCAGCAGTTACGGTGAGCCATTCACAGATACGCAGTATTTT.

V usage is TRBV4-1 and J usage is TRBJ1-3, with D perhaps TRBD1 (6 bases). Per the germline V gene, CDR1 is MGHRA and CDR2 is YSYEKL. CDR3 length: 15 residues. With 3 bases removed from V and 3 bases from J, the gap between germline ends came to 12 bases. The chain's CDR3 is CASSHPDRNGNTIYF. CDR3 sequence (DNA): TGCGCCAGCAGCCACCCCGACAGGAATGGAAACACCATATATTTT.

This clonotype has just one count. This chain links TRBV25-1 with TRBJ2-7; 8 bases map to TRBD1. The CDR3 is 14 residues long. The junction had 8 bases not matched to a gene; V was cut back by 6 bases and J by 4 bases. Looked up from germline, CDR1 is MGHDK and CDR2 is SYGVNS. The CDR3 protein is CASSPDRERYEQYF. The CDR3 DNA reads as TGTGCCAGCAGCCCGGACAGGGAAAGGTACGAGCAGTACTTC.